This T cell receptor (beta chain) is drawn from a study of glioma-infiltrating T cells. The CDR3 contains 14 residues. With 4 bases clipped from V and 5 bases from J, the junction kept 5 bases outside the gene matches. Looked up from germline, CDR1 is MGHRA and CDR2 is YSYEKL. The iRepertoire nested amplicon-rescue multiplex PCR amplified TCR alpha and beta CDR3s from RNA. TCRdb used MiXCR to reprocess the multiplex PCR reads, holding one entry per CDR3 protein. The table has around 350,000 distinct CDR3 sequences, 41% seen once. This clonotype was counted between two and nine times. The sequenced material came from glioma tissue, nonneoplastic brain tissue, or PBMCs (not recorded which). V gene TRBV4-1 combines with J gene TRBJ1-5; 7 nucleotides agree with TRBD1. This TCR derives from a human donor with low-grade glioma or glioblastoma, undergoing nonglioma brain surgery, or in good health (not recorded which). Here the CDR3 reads CASSLDRVDQPQHF. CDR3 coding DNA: TGCGCCAGCAGCCTAGACAGGGTGGATCAGCCCCAGCATTTT.